Shown below are 21 T cell receptor beta chains from a single sample sequenced in a study of beta chain features in type 1 diabetes. Study-wide points: Shortening that was moderate but significant affected the TCRB CDR3s of Type 1 diabetes patients in all four CD4+ subsets.

For these receptors, no antigen is known. Of the isolated RNA, all was reverse transcribed, and so the sequenced material was expressed TCRB transcripts. The protocol was immunoSEQ multiplex PCR, while the TCRdb copy is restricted to in-frame clones and leaves out a portion. Of about 160,000 clones listed, about 8% are singletons. The sequencing sample was made of central memory CD4+ T cells from blood. Receptors originate from a woman aged 40 to 50 with type 1 diabetes.

The rearrangement links TRBV2 to TRBJ1-1, with D possibly being TRBD1 (5 bases). Trimming took 5 bases from V and 5 from J, leaving 15 bases between them. The CDR3 consists of 14 residues. Germline lookup yields CDR1 SNHLY and CDR2 FYNNEI. The CDR3 here is CASSLTRVTTEAFF. Written as DNA, the CDR3 is TGTGCCAGCAGTTTAACCAGGGTCACGACTGAAGCTTTCTTT.

This clone was found a few times. The rearrangement uses TRBV2 and TRBJ2-2, with a weak D call TRBD1 (6 bases). Germline CDR1 SNHLY, CDR2 FYNNEI. The V gene lost 4 bases and the J gene lost 7 bases, with 13 bases spanning the gap. The CDR3 covers 14 residues. Here the CDR3 DNA reads TGTGCCAGCAGTGGCGCAGGGGAAGGCGGGGAGCTGTTTTTT. Translated, it gives CASSGAGEGGELFF. The full variable domain, its missing parts supplied by reference TRBV2 and TRBJ2-2, is EPEVTQTPSHQVTQMGQEVILRCVPISNHLYFYWYRQILGQKVEFLVSFYNNEISEKSEIFDDQFSVERPDGSNFTLKIRSTKLEDSAMYFCASSGAGEGGELFFGEGSRLTVL.

V is TRBV7-8 and J is TRBJ1-5; 7 bases are shared with TRBD1. From germline, CDR1 is SGHVS and CDR2 FQNEAQ. J was trimmed by 7 bases and V by 4 bases; bases with no gene match: 7. The CDR3 runs 14 residues. The CDR3 DNA reads TGTGCCAGCAGCTCTAGACAGGGAATACAGCCCCAGCATTTT. Protein sequence: CASSSRQGIQPQHF.

This rearrangement joins TRBV19 to TRBJ1-5; D possibly corresponds to TRBD1 (6 bases). The CDR3 spans 16 residues. V shed 4 bases and J shed 4 bases, with 17 bases lying between them. The germline gives CDR1 LNHDA, CDR2 SQIVND (reference sequence). CDR3 sequence (DNA): TGTGCCAGTAGTAATCCCCCGGGGGGCGGGAATCAGCCCCAGCATTTT. It translates to CASSNPPGGGNQPQHF.

This chain links TRBV7-9 with TRBJ2-5, with unresolved D. Per the germline V gene, CDR1 is SEHNR and CDR2 is FQNEAQ (reference sequence). The V end lost 1 base, the J end lost 2 bases, and 11 bases lay between the germline ends. The CDR3 is made up of 15 amino acids. The CDR3 loop reads CASSLGGWQQETQYF. The CDR3 coding sequence is TGTGCCAGCAGCTTAGGAGGTTGGCAGCAAGAGACCCAGTACTTC.

This clone was observed a few times. The rearrangement uses TRBV5-6 and TRBJ2-3, with 13 bases aligning to TRBD2. CDR3 length: 17 residues. Per germline, CDR1 SGHDT and CDR2 YYEEEE. V dropped 0 bases and J dropped 2; count of bases not matched to a gene: 3. The CDR3 reads CASSLGTSGGATDTQYF. CDR3 bases: TGTGCCAGCAGCTTGGGGACTAGCGGGGGAGCCACAGATACGCAGTATTTT.

This clone was counted at least ten times. This chain links TRBV27 with TRBJ1-5, with 11 positions matching TRBD1. The J segment lost 6 bases and the V segment lost 8 bases, leaving 6 bases of the junction unmatched. CDR3 size: 14 residues. Germline V CDR1 and CDR2: MNHEY, SMNVEV (reference sequence). The CDR3 nucleotides read TGTGCCAGCGGGACAGGGGGGGCGGCTCAGCCCCAGCATTTT. Translating gives CASGTGGAAQPQHF.

This clone has a count of ten or more. The chain recombines TRBV27 with TRBJ2-3; 8 bases map to TRBD1. The V gene's germline CDR1 is MNHEY and CDR2 SMNVEV (reference sequence). V lost 5 bases to trimming and J lost 5 bases; unmatched junction nucleotides: 6. The CDR3 consists of 14 residues. The CDR3 region is CASSVRDRRDTQYF. DNA of the CDR3: TGTGCCAGCAGTGTCCGGGACAGGAGAGATACGCAGTATTTT.

The CDR3 sequence is CASRQGGANYGYTF. As DNA, the CDR3 is TGTGCCAGCAGACAGGGGGGAGCTAACTATGGCTACACCTTC. The rearrangement joins TRBV2 to TRBJ1-2; 8 bases fit TRBD1. The germline gives CDR1 SNHLY, CDR2 FYNNEI. The CDR3 spans 14 residues. V lost 6 bases and J lost 0; bases outside the gene matches: 3.

This clone has a count of ten or more. This chain's CDR3 is CASSVFGGSTDTQYF. The CDR3 region has the DNA TGTGCCAGCAGCGTTTTTGGCGGGTCGACAGATACGCAGTATTTT. The gene calls are TRBV9 and TRBJ2-3, with D maybe TRBD2 (5 bases). V dropped 2 bases and J dropped 3 bases, with 13 bases sitting between them. Germline lookup yields CDR1 SGDLS and CDR2 YYNGEE. The CDR3 is 15 residues long.

J is TRBJ2-1 and V is TRBV6-5, with a possible D match to TRBD1 (5 bases). V gave up 0 bases and J gave up 7 bases, with 16 bases separating them. Germline assignment: CDR1 MNHEY and CDR2 SVGAGI. The CDR3 extends over 16 amino acids. The CDR3: CASSYSPTPKGNEQFF. CDR3 sequence (DNA): TGTGCCAGCAGTTACTCACCCACACCAAAGGGGAATGAGCAGTTCTTC.

The CDR3 spells CASSQGQGQNTEAFF. The CDR3 DNA is TGTGCCAGCAGCCAAGGACAGGGGCAGAACACTGAAGCTTTCTTT. The chain has TRBV4-2 and TRBJ1-1; TRBD1 agrees at 8 bases. Germline lookup yields CDR1 LGHNA and CDR2 YNFKEQ. J gave up 1 base and V 1 base, and 2 bases lay outside the gene matches. The CDR3 is made up of 15 amino acids.

The chain carries TRBV4-1 and TRBJ1-4, with a possible D match to TRBD1 (5 bases). The CDR3 covers 14 residues. The germline gives CDR1 MGHRA, CDR2 YSYEKL. With 7 bases removed from V and 8 bases from J, the gap between germline ends came to 17 bases. The CDR3 nucleotides read TGCGCCAGCACCACCGGGGGTGCGGGGGAAAAACTGTTTTTT. The encoded protein is CASTTGGAGEKLFF.

This sequence joins TRBV18 and TRBJ1-1, with D perhaps matching TRBD1 (5 bases). The CDR3 consists of 16 residues. The V gene lost 4 bases and the J gene lost 1 base, with 16 bases spanning the gap. The V gene's germline CDR1 is KGHSH and CDR2 LQKENI. CDR3 bases: TGTGCCAGCTCACGGGAAGGGGTCAACTCGAACACTGAAGCTTTCTTT. This encodes CASSREGVNSNTEAFF.

There are a few counts of this clone. The genes are TRBV5-4 and TRBJ2-2; the match to TRBD1 covers 7 bases. Germline V gene sequence: CDR1 SGHNT, CDR2 YYREEE (reference sequence). This CDR3 comprises 17 residues. The V gene end was trimmed by 0 bases and the J gene end by 6 bases; junction bases not matched to a gene: 11. The DNA for the CDR3 is TGTGCCAGCAGCTTGGGCAGGGGGAATCAGAGGGCCGGGGAGCTGTTTTTT. It codes for CASSLGRGNQRAGELFF.

Note on this clone: Other DNA variants within this sample encode the same CDR3. V is TRBV7-3 and J is TRBJ1-6; TRBD1 might be the D (5 bases). CDR1 is SGHTA and CDR2 is FQGTGA in the germline V gene. The CDR3 is made up of 15 amino acids. Deletions cut 0 bases from V and 7 bases from J, with 10 bases between. The DNA for the CDR3 is TGTGCCAGCAGCTTAACAGGGCAGGGAAATTCACCCCTCCACTTT. Its protein is CASSLTGQGNSPLHF.

A few counts support this clone. The chain links TRBV7-9 to TRBJ1-5; possibly TRBD1 for D (6 bases). The CDR3 is 14 amino acids. Trimming removed 5 bases from V and 4 bases from J, with 12 bases in between. Germline CDR1 SEHNR, CDR2 FQNEAQ (reference sequence). The CDR3 sequence: CASSGNTGNQPQHF. CDR3 DNA sequence: TGTGCCAGCAGCGGGAATACAGGGAATCAGCCCCAGCATTTT.

The chain employs TRBV4-1 and TRBJ1-2, with D perhaps matching TRBD1 (5 bases). CDR1 is MGHRA and CDR2 is YSYEKL in the germline V gene. V lost 5 bases, J lost 4 bases, and 17 bases lay in between. There are 15 residues in the CDR3. The CDR3 region has the DNA TGCGCCAGCAGCAGCGGTTGGGGGGGAGCCTATGGCTACACCTTC. Protein: CASSSGWGGAYGYTF.

This clone appeared a few times. Germline is not matched at one junction end, which may reflect a read error. The chain recombines TRBV6-1 with TRBJ2-5; possible D gene TRBD2, 6 bases. The CDR3 runs 13 residues. In germline, CDR1 is MNHNS, CDR2 SASEGT. The CDR3: CASSRGLQETQYF. CDR3 DNA: TGTGCCAGCAGCCGAGGACTACAAGAGACTCAGTACTTC.

This clone was recorded a few times. The genes are TRBV5-1 and TRBJ2-6; D call uncertain. The V end was cut by 2 bases, the J end by 3 bases, with 3 bases between. The CDR3 spans 13 residues. Germline V gene lookup returns CDR1 SGHRS and CDR2 YFSETQ. The CDR3 sequence is CASSFNGANVLTF. DNA of the CDR3: TGCGCCAGCAGCTTTAATGGGGCCAACGTCCTGACTTTC.

The chain is built from TRBV9 and TRBJ1-1, with 9 bases that match TRBD1. CDR1 and CDR2 from the germline V gene are SGDLS and YYNGEE. The CDR3 consists of 16 residues. The ends lost 3 bases at V and 5 bases at J; junction bases unmatched: 11. CDR3 protein: CASSGGGTGLGTEAFF. The DNA for the CDR3 is TGTGCCAGCAGCGGAGGCGGGACAGGGTTAGGGACTGAAGCTTTCTTT.